This T cell receptor beta chain was sequenced for a study of early T cells in non-severe SARS-CoV-2 infection. In the study overall: Chains from this unsorted whole-blood bulk RNA could not be paired. Overall study findings and caveats: The VDJdb matching leaned toward anti-spike CD8 responses and overlooked private and CD4 specificities.

Trimming removed 4 bases from V and 0 bases from J, with 10 bases in between. The CDR3 sequence is 15 residues long. This clonotype was recorded many times. The antigen remains unidentified. Unique molecular identifiers (one per individual cDNA molecule) were attached. TCRdb used MiXCR to reprocess the 5' RACE reads, holding one entry per CDR3 protein. The sample contains fewer than 85,000 distinct CDR3 sequences, about 10% of which appear only once. The chain is built from TRBV12-3 or TRBV12-4 and TRBJ1-5; no firm D call. The clonotype comes from an adult who was a healthcare worker with PCR-confirmed SARS-CoV-2 infection or an uninfected control (not recorded which). The sequencing used whole blood, collected at baseline. Here the CDR3 reads CASSSDGNSNQPQHF. The CDR3 coding sequence is TGTGCCAGCAGTTCGGACGGTAATAGCAATCAGCCCCAGCATTTT.